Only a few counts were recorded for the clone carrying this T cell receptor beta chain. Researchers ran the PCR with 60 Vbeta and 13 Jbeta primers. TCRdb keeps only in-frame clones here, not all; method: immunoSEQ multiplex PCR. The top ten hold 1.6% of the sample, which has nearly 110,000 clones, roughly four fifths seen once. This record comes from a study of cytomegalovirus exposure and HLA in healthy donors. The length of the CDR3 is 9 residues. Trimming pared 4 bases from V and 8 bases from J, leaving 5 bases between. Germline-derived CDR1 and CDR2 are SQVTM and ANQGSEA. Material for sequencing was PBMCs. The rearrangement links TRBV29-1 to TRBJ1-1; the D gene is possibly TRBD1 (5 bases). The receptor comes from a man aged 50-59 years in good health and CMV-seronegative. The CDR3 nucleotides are TGCAGCGTTGGGACAGAAGCTTTCTTT. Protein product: CSVGTEAFF.